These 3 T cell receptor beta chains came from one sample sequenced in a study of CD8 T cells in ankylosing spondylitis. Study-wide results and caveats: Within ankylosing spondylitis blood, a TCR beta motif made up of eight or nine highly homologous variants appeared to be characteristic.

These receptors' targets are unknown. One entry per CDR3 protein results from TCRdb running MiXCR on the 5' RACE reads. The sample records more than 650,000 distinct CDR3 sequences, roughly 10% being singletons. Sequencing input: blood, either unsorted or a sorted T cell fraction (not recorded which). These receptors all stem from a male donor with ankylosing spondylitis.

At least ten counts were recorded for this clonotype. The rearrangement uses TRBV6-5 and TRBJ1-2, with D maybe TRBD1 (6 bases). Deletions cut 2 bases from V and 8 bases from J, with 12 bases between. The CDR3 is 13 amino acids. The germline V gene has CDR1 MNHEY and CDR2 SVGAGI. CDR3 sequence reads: CASSYAQGRGYTF. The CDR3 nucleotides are TGTGCCAGCAGTTACGCACAGGGCAGGGGCTACACCTTC.

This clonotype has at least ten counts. The CDR3: CSVGRASRGAGAFF. The DNA for the CDR3 is TGCAGCGTCGGAAGGGCGTCTAGGGGCGCGGGAGCTTTCTTT. The V call is TRBV29-1, the J call TRBJ1-1, with D possibly being TRBD1 (5 bases). Germline loops: CDR1 SQVTM, CDR2 ANQGSEA. V lost 6 bases to trimming and J lost 10 bases, with 24 bases between them. The CDR3 is 14 amino acids.

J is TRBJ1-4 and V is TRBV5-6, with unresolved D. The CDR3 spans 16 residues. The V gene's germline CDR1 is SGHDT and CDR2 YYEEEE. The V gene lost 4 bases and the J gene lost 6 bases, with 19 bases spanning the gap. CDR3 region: CASSISGLAIDEKLFF. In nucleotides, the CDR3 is TGTGCCAGCAGCATCTCGGGGTTGGCTATTGATGAAAAACTGTTTTTT.